This T cell receptor (beta chain) derives from a study of radiotherapy plus CTLA-4 blockade in lung cancer. Study summary: Of the patients, 15% to 20% showed objective responses and under 40% attained disease control. Notes on the study in general: Subsequent to radiotherapy plus ipilimumab, tumor-derived TCR clones underwent expansion in blood.

Those patients who had chemo-refractory metastatic non-small-cell lung cancer were given focal radiation along with CTLA-4 blockade through ipilimumab. This CDR3 is 15 amino acids long. Profiled with immunoSEQ multiplex PCR; TCRdb holds only in-frame clones, not every one. The table includes under 95,000 clones, around 76% detected once. As to this clone: Its specificity is unknown.

This material consisted of peripheral blood, taken from a patient treated with radiotherapy plus ipilimumab. This chain links TRBV21-1 with TRBJ1-1; the table assigns TRBD1, which was not confirmed against the DNA. TRBV21-1 is tagged as a pseudogene. The receptor comes from a human donor with non-small cell lung cancer whose response to radiotherapy plus ipilimumab could not be evaluated. Some clones in this sample may be carry-over from other donors' samples. The CDR3 region has the DNA TGTGCCAGCAGCAAGGCTACAGGGGACCACACTGAAGCTTTCTTT. It translates to CASSKATGDHTEAFF.